The clone carrying this TCR beta chain appeared a single time. Its antigen is unidentified. Compared with germline, one end of the junction differs, possibly owing to a read error. This entry is derived from a study of regulatory T cells in long-lasting Graves disease. Study-wide context: Persistent Graves' disease denoted over 5 years of antithyroid drugs plus positive TSH receptor antibodies.

Germline CDR1 reads MNHEY; CDR2 reads SVGEGT. The CDR3 extends over 14 amino acids. Library construction for TCR beta used iRepertoire HTBI primers and Arm-PCR of CDR3 regions. In the authors' workflow: Identification yielded some 60 TRBV and 14 TRBJ segments across samples. TCRdb processed the multiplex PCR reads anew with MiXCR; each CDR3 protein has one entry. TCRdb's processing, not the authors', yielded these V and J calls. The table has 300,000 to 350,000 distinct CDR3 sequences, roughly 21% seen once. Study-wide results and limits: Peripheral blood, not thyroid tissue, was the sole material studied. Repertoires from persistent disease leaned toward TRBV28, TRBJ1-2 and TRBJ2-5.

Time point indicated: persistent/refractory GD, antithyroid drugs over 5 years with positive TRAb. RNA from PBMCs was the source of the TCR library. The TCR was taken from a female donor with Graves disease. The chain uses TRBV6-2 or TRBV6-3 and TRBJ2-7; TRBD2 is a possible D gene (5 bases). The material was peripheral blood mononuclear cells (PBMCs), obtained when the disease was refractory, from a patient treated with antithyroid drugs. CDR3 amino acids: CGSSSTLGPYEQYF. The CDR3 DNA follows: TGTGGCAGCAGTTCCACACTAGGGCCCTACGAGCAGTACTTC.